The present entry profiles one T cell receptor beta chain with its context. This record comes from a study of blood T cell repertoires in COVID-19. Turning to the study itself: Acute and convalescent COVID-19 samples came from the United States, Italy and Spain. T cells, B-cell-depleted T cells, or PBMCs provided the cDNA or gDNA that served as material.

CDR3 length equals 14 residues. Trimming removed 1 base at V and 5 bases at J, with 11 bases between. Germline lookup yields CDR1 LGHDT and CDR2 YNNKEL (reference sequence). Clones were sequenced by immunoSEQ multiplex PCR, and TCRdb holds only the in-frame ones, with some missing. The sample lists about 14,000 clones, 80% to 95% seen once, with 8.1% in the top ten. The receptor's source is a human donor in a cohort sampled during active COVID-19. The chain is built from TRBV3-1 (or the pseudogene TRBV3-2) and TRBJ2-5, with D possibly being TRBD2 (6 bases). The sequenced sample consisted of peripheral blood. The CDR3 is CASSQVGSGETQYF. The DNA for the CDR3 is TGTGCCAGCAGCCAAGTCGGGAGTGGGGAGACCCAGTACTTC.